This passage covers 14 T cell receptor beta chains from one sample sequenced in a study of CD8 T cells in ankylosing spondylitis. TCRdb re-called the 5' RACE reads through MiXCR, storing one row per CDR3 protein. The sample comprises 200,000 to 250,000 distinct CDR3 sequences, around 24% of which are singletons, and approximately 6.6% rests with the top ten. Sequencing input: blood, either unsorted or a sorted T cell fraction (not recorded which). The receptors here all came from a male donor with ankylosing spondylitis or in good health (not recorded which).

The V call is TRBV5-1, the J call TRBJ2-2, with D possibly being TRBD2 (6 bases). Trimming took 7 bases from V and 2 from J, leaving 15 bases between them. CDR1 and CDR2 (germline): SGHRS, YFSETQ. The CDR3 extends over 15 amino acids. CDR3 bases: TGCGCCAGCTCGGTAGGAGGGGCAAACACCGGGGAGCTGTTTTTT. Its translation is CASSVGGANTGELFF.

The chain links TRBV20-1 to TRBJ2-7; D perhaps matches TRBD2 (5 bases). Trimming left V 3 bases short and J 2 bases short, with 11 bases between. Looked up from germline, CDR1 is DFQATT and CDR2 is SNEGSKA (reference sequence). The length of the CDR3 is 13 residues. CDR3 DNA sequence: TGCAGTGCTAGTGACCTAGCCCCCTACGAGCAGTACTTC. Amino acids: CSASDLAPYEQYF.

This clonotype was seen ten or more times. The chain's CDR3 is CASSQVTSPGELFF. CDR3 DNA sequence: TGCGCCAGCAGCCAAGTGACTAGTCCTGGGGAGCTGTTTTTT. The chain recombines TRBV4-1 with TRBJ2-2; D possibly corresponds to TRBD2 (6 bases). The CDR3 length is 14 residues. V gave up 1 base and J gave up 8 bases, with 11 bases separating them. Germline values: CDR1 MGHRA, CDR2 YSYEKL.

This sequence joins TRBV5-6 and TRBJ1-4; D remains ambiguous. Deletions cut 7 bases from V and 8 bases from J, with 15 bases between. CDR3 length equals 13 residues. The germline gives CDR1 SGHDT, CDR2 YYEEEE. The CDR3, as DNA: TGTGCCAGCCGAATAGGGAGAGCGGAAAAACTGTTTTTT. This codes for CASRIGRAEKLFF.

Many counts were recorded for this clonotype. This chain connects TRBV6-1 to TRBJ1-2; maybe TRBD1 (5 bases). Deletions cut 6 bases from V and 4 bases from J, with 21 bases between. Germline V lookup: CDR1 MNHNS, CDR2 SASEGT. The CDR3 contains 16 residues. CDR3: CASREIPQTASYGYTF. CDR3 coding DNA: TGTGCCAGCAGGGAAATTCCGCAGACAGCATCCTATGGCTACACCTTC.

This clonotype was seen many times. The chain links TRBV29-1 to TRBJ2-1, with D uncertain. The CDR3 sequence is 10 residues long. Germline V gene data show CDR1 as SQVTM and CDR2 as ANQGSEA. V gave up 7 bases and J gave up 7 bases, with 8 bases separating them. CDR3 bases: TGCAGCGCACAAAAGAATGAGCAGTTCTTC. Its protein product is CSAQKNEQFF.

Comment on this clonotype: Mismatch with germline at one junction end may stem from a read error. The rearrangement joins TRBV3-1 to TRBJ2-7; TRBD2 agrees at 13 bases. Germline-derived CDR1 and CDR2 are LGHDT and YNNKEL (reference sequence). This CDR3 has 18 amino acids. The DNA for the CDR3 is TGTGCCTGCAGTTTAGGGACTAGCGGGGTCTGGGCCATCTACGAGCAGTACTTC. Translating gives CACSLGTSGVWAIYEQYF.

The chain joins TRBV10-3 to TRBJ2-6; D remains unclear. In germline, CDR1 is ENHRY, CDR2 SYGVKD. Between the trimmed V and J ends, which lost 10 bases and 0 bases, there was a span of 7 bases. This CDR3 spans 13 amino acids. CDR3 sequence: CATQNSGANVLTF. CDR3 DNA: TGTGCCACCCAGAACTCTGGGGCCAACGTCCTGACTTTC.

This clonotype was counted ten times or more. This rearrangement joins TRBV10-3 to TRBJ1-1; D remains unclear. The CDR3 covers 15 residues. V gave up 2 bases and J gave up 2 bases, with 12 bases separating them. Germline values: CDR1 ENHRY, CDR2 SYGVKD. The CDR3 loop is CAISEGSALNTEAFF. The CDR3 nucleotides are TGTGCCATCAGTGAGGGGTCAGCCCTAAACACTGAAGCTTTCTTT.

This clonotype has only a few counts. V is TRBV7-2 and J is TRBJ2-7, with D perhaps matching TRBD1 or TRBD2 (5 bases each). V shed 4 bases and J shed 2 bases, with 21 bases lying between them. This CDR3 contains 17 residues. Germline V CDR1 and CDR2: SGHTA, FQGNSA. The CDR3 protein is CASSSTTVGLAAYEQYF. As DNA, the CDR3 is TGTGCCAGCAGCTCCACGACGGTGGGGCTAGCTGCCTACGAGCAGTACTTC.

The J gene is TRBJ2-1, the V gene TRBV3-1, with 14 bases matching TRBD2. Germline-derived CDR1 and CDR2 are LGHDT and YNNKEL (reference sequence). CDR3 size: 18 residues. The trim removed 6 bases at V and 4 bases at J, leaving 11 bases unmatched. CDR3 in DNA: TGTGCCAGCAGGACGGGGACTAGCGGGAGTGGTGCGTACAATGAGCAGTTCTTC. It encodes CASRTGTSGSGAYNEQFF.

Ten or more counts support this clonotype. The chain uses TRBV11-2 and TRBJ2-1; D is undetermined. Germline V gene lookup returns CDR1 SGHAT and CDR2 FQNNGV. The CDR3 runs to 17 residues. Trimming shortened V by 2 bases and J by 1 base, and 15 bases separated the two germline ends. In DNA form, the CDR3 reads TGTGCCAGCAGCTTACGATCATTTAGTTATTCCTACAATGAGCAGTTCTTC. This gives the protein CASSLRSFSYSYNEQFF.

This clonotype was detected once. The chain uses TRBV4-3 and TRBJ2-3; no clear D. The CDR3 length is 14 residues. Trimming took 0 bases from V and 5 from J, leaving 9 bases between them. Germline V gene lookup returns CDR1 LGHNA and CDR2 YSLEER. The chain's CDR3 is CASSQDGLKDTQYF. DNA for the CDR3: TGCGCCAGCAGCCAAGATGGGCTAAAAGATACGCAGTATTTT.

This clonotype has ten or more counts. The V and J genes are TRBV12-3 or TRBV12-4 and TRBJ2-7, with 9 positions matching TRBD2. The CDR3 length is 15 residues. V was pared by 6 bases and J by 4 bases, with 10 bases of the junction left unmatched. As DNA, the CDR3 is TGTGCCAGCAGCCCCCAGCTAGCGGGAAGGTACGAGCAGTACTTC. Encoded protein: CASSPQLAGRYEQYF.